These 25 T cell receptor beta chains share one sample of origin, sequenced in a study of T cell changes during pregnancy in multiple sclerosis. Method: immunoSEQ multiplex PCR; TCRdb's copy keeps in-frame clones and lacks some. The data show tens of thousands of clones, 92% seen once. Sequenced here: CD4+ T cells from peripheral blood mononuclear cells, sampled after pregnancy. These receptors all come from a female donor with multiple sclerosis, enrolled in a pregnancy study.

The rearrangement joins TRBV6-1 to TRBJ2-5; D call uncertain. CDR3 length: 15 amino acids. Per germline, CDR1 MNHNS and CDR2 SASEGT. V lost 8 bases and J lost 7, with 23 bases in between. The CDR3 DNA reads TGTGCCAGCGATCCAGTGACTGCTGATACTGGGACCCAGTACTTC. Residues: CASDPVTADTGTQYF.

The chain links TRBV9 to TRBJ2-7; TRBD1 might be the D (6 bases). Trimming pared 2 bases from V and 4 bases from J, leaving 13 bases between. The CDR3 runs to 14 residues. From germline, CDR1 is SGDLS and CDR2 YYNGEE. The CDR3 spells CASSVGDTQYEQYF. The CDR3 nucleotides are TGTGCCAGCAGCGTGGGGGACACCCAATACGAGCAGTACTTC.

This chain joins TRBV9 and TRBJ2-3; TRBD2 aligns across 8 bases. V dropped 0 bases and J dropped 4; count of bases not matched to a gene: 7. The V gene's germline CDR1 is SGDLS and CDR2 YYNGEE. The CDR3 extends over 16 amino acids. CDR3 in amino acids: CASSVVGGGLSDTQYF. The CDR3 region has the DNA TGTGCCAGCAGCGTAGTCGGGGGGGGCCTCTCAGATACGCAGTATTTT.

The genes are TRBV6-6 and TRBJ1-2, with 9 bases identical to TRBD1. The germline V gene has CDR1 MNHNY and CDR2 SVGAGI (reference sequence). CDR3 length: 16 residues. V lost 0 bases, J lost 4 bases, and 6 bases stayed unmatched. CDR3 DNA: TGTGCCAGCAGTTACTCGGGGGACAGGGACGGCTATGGCTACACCTTC. Translation gives CASSYSGDRDGYGYTF.

The V call is TRBV5-8, the J call TRBJ1-4; D call uncertain. Germline V gene sequence: CDR1 SGHTS, CDR2 YDEGEE. The CDR3 length is 15 residues. V was cut by 4 bases and J by 0 bases, with 10 bases left in between. For the CDR3, the DNA is TGTGCCAGCAGCCCTCTCAGGTCAACTAATGAAAAACTGTTTTTT. Translated, it gives CASSPLRSTNEKLFF. Full variable domain (remainder filled in from reference TRBV5-8 and TRBJ1-4): EAGVTQSPTHLIKTRGQQATLRCSPISGHTSVYWYQQALGLGLQFLLWYDEGEERNRGNFPPRFSGRQFPNYSSELNVNALELEDSALYLCASSPLRSTNEKLFFGSGTQLSVL.

CDR3 sequence: CATSRDFTGEGYTF. In nucleotides, the CDR3 is TGTGCCACCAGCAGAGATTTCACAGGGGAAGGCTACACCTTC. The V gene is TRBV15, the J gene TRBJ1-2; 7 bases agree with TRBD1. V lost 0 bases to trimming and J lost 8 bases; unmatched junction nucleotides: 6. Germline CDR1 reads LNHNV; CDR2 reads YYDKDF (reference sequence). The CDR3 runs 14 residues.

The CDR3 DNA reads TGTGCCAGTAGCCCCCAAGGGGCGTTGAACACTGAAGCTTTCTTT. Protein product: CASSPQGALNTEAFF. This chain uses TRBV19 with TRBJ1-1; D perhaps matches TRBD1 (5 bases). Germline V gene data show CDR1 as LNHDA and CDR2 as SQIVND (reference sequence). V dropped 6 bases and J dropped 0 bases, with 14 bases sitting between them. CDR3 size: 15 residues.

As concerns this clone: Within the sample, other DNA sequences also encode this same CDR3. The chain recombines TRBV4-2 with TRBJ1-2; 7 positions match TRBD1. This CDR3 is 14 amino acids long. CDR1 is LGHNA, CDR2 YNFKEQ, per germline. V dropped 4 bases and J dropped 7; count of bases not matched to a gene: 9. This chain's CDR3 is CASSRTTGMSGYTF. CDR3 sequence (DNA): TGTGCCAGCAGCCGCACGACAGGGATGAGTGGCTACACCTTC.

The chain uses TRBV4-1 and TRBJ1-5; D is unresolved. Germline V gene sequence: CDR1 MGHRA, CDR2 YSYEKL. The V end was cut by 0 bases, the J end by 11 bases, with 11 bases between. CDR3 length equals 13 residues. In nucleotides, the CDR3 is TGCGCCAGCAGCCAAGATTCGGGGAGGACCCAGCATTTT. It translates to CASSQDSGRTQHF.

This CDR3 reads CASSERAGGASRTLHF. CDR3 bases: TGTGCCAGCAGCGAGAGGGCAGGGGGCGCTTCAAGGACCCTCCACTTT. This chain joins TRBV4-2 and TRBJ1-6, with TRBD1 matching over 8 bases. Unmatched junction bases numbered 17, after V lost 5 bases and J lost 14 bases. CDR1 and CDR2 from the germline V gene are LGHNA and YNFKEQ. This CDR3 spans 16 amino acids.

V is TRBV4-3 and J is TRBJ1-5, with D unresolved. Deletions cut 0 bases from V and 5 bases from J, with 8 bases between. The CDR3 loop spans 14 amino acids. CDR1 is LGHNA, CDR2 YSLEER, per germline. CDR3 coding DNA: TGCGCCAGCAGCCAAGATAGCAGCTATCAGCCCCAGCATTTT. It codes for CASSQDSSYQPQHF.

This chain joins TRBV7-2 and TRBJ1-1, with D uncertain. The germline V gene encodes CDR1 SGHTA and CDR2 FQGNSA. Trimming pared 1 base from V and 1 base from J, leaving 10 bases between. This CDR3 is 15 amino acids long. CDR3 residues: CASSLVLGSNTEAFF. The CDR3 nucleotides read TGTGCCAGCAGCTTAGTTCTGGGCTCGAACACTGAAGCTTTCTTT.

The rearrangement uses TRBV2 and TRBJ1-6; no reliable D call. This CDR3 contains 16 residues. Trimming took off 7 bases at V and 1 base at J, with 14 bases between the two ends. Germline V gives CDR1 SNHLY, CDR2 FYNNEI. In DNA form, the CDR3 reads TGTGCCAGCATGTTTGAGGTTTTGTCCTATAATTCACCCCTCCACTTT. This gives the protein CASMFEVLSYNSPLHF.

In this sample, this clone turned up many times. The V gene is TRBV4-2, the J gene TRBJ1-3; D may be TRBD1 (5 bases). Trimming pared 1 base from V and 1 base from J, leaving 14 bases between. Per germline, CDR1 LGHNA and CDR2 YNFKEQ. The CDR3 has 17 amino acids. DNA of the CDR3: TGTGCCAGCAGCCAAGCGGAGGGGATAGGGTCTGGAAACACCATATATTTT. Its translation: CASSQAEGIGSGNTIYF.

The chain links TRBV25-1 to TRBJ2-5; TRBD1 matches 8 bases. The ends lost 5 bases at V and 5 bases at J; junction bases unmatched: 4. CDR1 is MGHDK and CDR2 is SYGVNS in the germline V gene. The CDR3 spans 13 residues. CDR3 sequence: CASSRAGGETQYF. The CDR3 region has the DNA TGTGCCAGCAGTAGGGCAGGGGGCGAGACCCAGTACTTC.

J is TRBJ2-1 and V is TRBV7-8; perhaps TRBD1 as D (6 bases). V lost 1 base and J 8 bases, leaving 18 bases between the germline ends. Germline V gives CDR1 SGHVS, CDR2 FQNEAQ. The CDR3 spans 16 residues. This CDR3 reads CASSLDLGAGVHEQFF. The CDR3 coding sequence is TGTGCCAGCAGCTTAGATTTAGGGGCAGGGGTACATGAGCAGTTCTTC.

V and J are TRBV5-6 and TRBJ2-1, with TRBD1 identical over 9 bases. Germline V gene data show CDR1 as SGHDT and CDR2 as YYEEEE. This CDR3 has 16 amino acids. V trimming: 2 bases; J trimming: 7 bases; junction bases outside the gene matches: 10. The CDR3 coding sequence is TGTGCCAGCAGCTTTCGTTTCACAGGGGGCTGGAATGAGCAGTTCTTC. The encoded protein is CASSFRFTGGWNEQFF.

The chain is built from TRBV19 and TRBJ2-6; the D gene is possibly TRBD1 (5 bases). Germline V gene data show CDR1 as LNHDA and CDR2 as SQIVND (reference sequence). The germline V and J ends were trimmed by 0 bases and 4 bases, with 10 bases remaining between them. CDR3 length equals 16 residues. The CDR3 protein is CASSIDQGTGANVLTF. For the CDR3, the DNA is TGTGCCAGTAGTATAGATCAGGGAACCGGGGCCAACGTCCTGACTTTC.

The genes are TRBV29-1 and TRBJ1-2, with D possibly matching TRBD1 (5 bases). V was pared by 3 bases and J by 7 bases, with 12 bases between. Per germline, CDR1 SQVTM and CDR2 ANQGSEA. The CDR3 has 12 residues. The CDR3 spells CSVEIRVGGYTF. CDR3 DNA sequence: TGCAGCGTTGAGATCAGGGTGGGTGGCTACACCTTC.

This clone has a single count. The rearrangement joins TRBV11-2 to TRBJ2-1, with 8 bases fitting TRBD1. Germline-derived CDR1 and CDR2 are SGHAT and FQNNGV. This CDR3 is built from 14 residues. V was pared by 7 bases and J by 0 bases, with 2 bases of the junction left unmatched. CDR3 residues: CASTGQGSYNEQFF. As DNA, the CDR3 is TGTGCCAGCACCGGACAGGGCTCCTACAATGAGCAGTTCTTC.

The rearrangement links TRBV11-2 to TRBJ2-3; TRBD2 matches 12 bases. CDR1 SGHAT and CDR2 FQNNGV come from the germline V gene. The CDR3 has 15 amino acids. V lost 6 bases to trimming and J lost 4 bases; unmatched junction nucleotides: 5. The CDR3 is CASRGLAGKPDTQYF. CDR3 nucleotides: TGTGCCAGCAGAGGACTAGCGGGGAAGCCAGATACGCAGTATTTT.

This clone has only a few counts. The chain recombines TRBV18 with TRBJ1-2, with a possible D match to TRBD1 (6 bases). V lost 3 bases and J 3 bases, leaving 17 bases between the germline ends. Germline V gene sequence: CDR1 KGHSH, CDR2 LQKENI. This CDR3 is built from 16 residues. The CDR3 sequence: CASSPLYRDNDYGYTF. CDR3 in DNA: TGTGCCAGCTCACCCCTATACAGGGATAACGACTATGGCTACACCTTC.

CDR3: CASQGTYNSPLHF. In DNA form, the CDR3 reads TGTGCCAGCCAGGGGACCTATAATTCACCCCTCCACTTT. The J gene is TRBJ1-6, the V gene TRBV6-5; D possibly corresponds to TRBD1 (6 bases). V was cut by 8 bases and J by 2 bases, with 7 bases left in between. Germline-derived CDR1 and CDR2 are MNHEY and SVGAGI. The CDR3 covers 13 residues.

The chain combines TRBV4-3 with TRBJ2-2; D may be TRBD2 (6 bases). The germline CDR1 and CDR2 sequences are LGHNA and YSLEER. This CDR3 spans 15 amino acids. V was cut by 0 bases and J by 7 bases, with 12 bases left in between. The CDR3 DNA is TGCGCCAGCAGCCAAGAGGGGGGAAGATACGGGGAGCTGTTTTTT. Amino acid sequence: CASSQEGGRYGELFF.

The V and J genes are TRBV29-1 and TRBJ1-4; TRBD1 is a possible D gene (5 bases). The V end lost 4 bases, the J end lost 4 bases, and 19 bases lay between the germline ends. The V gene's germline CDR1 is SQVTM and CDR2 ANQGSEA. The CDR3 is made up of 16 amino acids. The CDR3 coding sequence is TGCAGCGTTGCGGCCCAAGGATTGGGGCATAATGAAAAACTGTTTTTT. Translating it yields CSVAAQGLGHNEKLFF. Supplemented by reference TRBV29-1 and TRBJ1-4, the full variable domain reads SAVISQKPSRDICQRGTSLTIQCQVDSQVTMMFWYRQQPGQSLTLIATANQGSEATYESGFVIDKFPISRPNLTFSTLTVSNMSPEDSSIYLCSVAAQGLGHNEKLFFGSGTQLSVL.